This TCR beta chain came from a study of blood T cell repertoires in COVID-19. The overall study: T cells, B-cell-depleted T cells, or PBMCs supplied cDNA or gDNA.

From germline, CDR1 is LNHDA and CDR2 SQIVND (reference sequence). V lost 4 bases to trimming and J lost 1 base, with 10 bases between them. This CDR3 comprises 14 residues. This clone has only a few counts. Data came from immunoSEQ multiplex PCR; TCRdb stores just in-frame clones and leaves some out. The sample yields 140,000 or so clones, approximately 79% seen once. The sequencing sample was made of peripheral blood. The sequence came from a man aged 45-65 years with active or convalescent COVID-19. The chain couples TRBV19 to TRBJ1-2; weak D call: TRBD1 (5 bases). The CDR3 nucleotides read TGTGCCAGTAGTAACCAGGGCATTAACTATGGCTACACCTTC. This sequence encodes CASSNQGINYGYTF.